Below, 32 T cell receptor beta chains from the same sample are listed, as sequenced in a study of cytomegalovirus exposure and HLA in healthy donors. PCR involved 60 Vbeta and 13 Jbeta primers. The method was immunoSEQ multiplex PCR; TCRdb's version includes in-frame clones alone and lacks a portion of them. The sample has some 200,000 clones, roughly 84% seen once; the top ten hold around 1.5%. Material for sequencing was PBMCs. The receptors were gathered from a girl aged 5-17 years in good health and CMV-seronegative.

CDR3 in DNA: TGTGCCTGGAGTGTAGAGCCGCGTAATTCACCCCTCCACTTT. Protein sequence: CAWSVEPRNSPLHF. J is TRBJ1-6 and V is TRBV30; D gene ambiguous. The CDR3 is 14 residues long. Per the germline V gene, CDR1 is GTSNPN and CDR2 is SVGIG (reference sequence). Trimming stripped 0 bases from V and 6 bases from J, with 9 bases between.

The rearrangement uses TRBV19 and TRBJ2-7, with no clear D. CDR3 length: 12 amino acids. Trimming stripped 5 bases from V and 4 bases from J, with 9 bases between. Germline CDR1 and CDR2: LNHDA and SQIVND (reference sequence). The CDR3 region is CASSSTRYEQYF. The CDR3 bases are TGTGCCAGTAGTTCCACCAGGTACGAGCAGTACTTC.

This clone appeared once. The chain is built from TRBV7-2 and TRBJ1-1, with 7 bases that match TRBD1. Per germline, CDR1 SGHTA and CDR2 FQGNSA. The trim removed 3 bases at V and 0 bases at J, leaving 4 bases unmatched. The CDR3 runs to 15 residues. CDR3 protein: CASSFRDSMNTEAFF. The CDR3 bases are TGTGCCAGCAGCTTCAGGGACAGTATGAACACTGAAGCTTTCTTT.

The rearrangement links TRBV30 to TRBJ1-5; no reliable D call. This CDR3 has 12 residues. V was trimmed by 2 bases and J by 5 bases, leaving 7 bases between them. Germline values: CDR1 GTSNPN, CDR2 SVGIG (reference sequence). In DNA form, the CDR3 reads TGTGCCTGGAGTCGACAAGATCAGCCCCAGCATTTT. Translating gives CAWSRQDQPQHF.

The rearrangement uses TRBV5-6 and TRBJ1-5, with 9 positions matching TRBD1. The germline V gene encodes CDR1 SGHDT and CDR2 YYEEEE. Losses at the gene ends were 4 bases for V and 5 bases for J; bases not matched to a gene: 4. The CDR3 sequence is 14 residues long. CDR3 in DNA: TGTGCCAGCAGCATGGGACAGGGCTATCAGCCCCAGCATTTT. It encodes CASSMGQGYQPQHF.

This clone came up once. The chain employs TRBV28 and TRBJ2-7; unclear D gene. The V gene lost 5 bases and the J gene lost 0 bases, with 17 bases spanning the gap. The CDR3 consists of 16 residues. Looked up from germline, CDR1 is MDHEN and CDR2 is SYDVKM. The CDR3 region has the DNA TGTGCCAGCAGTCTCGGGTTGTCCCCCACCTCCTACGAGCAGTACTTC. Encoded protein: CASSLGLSPTSYEQYF.

The chain's CDR3 is CASSPRDNSNQPQHF. CDR3 nucleotide sequence: TGTGCCAGCAGTCCCCGGGACAATAGCAATCAGCCCCAGCATTTT. The chain joins TRBV11-3 to TRBJ1-5; possibly TRBD1 for D (6 bases). Trimming removed 6 bases from V and 0 bases from J, with 12 bases in between. The CDR3 is made up of 15 amino acids. Per germline, CDR1 SGHNT and CDR2 YENEEA.

The chain joins TRBV27 to TRBJ2-1; D is perhaps TRBD1 (7 bases). The CDR3 extends over 17 amino acids. Per germline, CDR1 MNHEY and CDR2 SMNVEV (reference sequence). Trimming left V 6 bases short and J 9 bases short, with 27 bases between. The CDR3 loop reads CASRALAGGTVAGEQFF. DNA for the CDR3: TGTGCCAGCAGGGCCCTCGCCGGAGGGACAGTAGCCGGTGAGCAGTTCTTC.

This clone was counted between two and nine times. The rearrangement joins TRBV4-1 to TRBJ2-5; 8 positions agree with TRBD2. This CDR3 is 14 amino acids long. Germline V gene sequence: CDR1 MGHRA, CDR2 YSYEKL. V dropped 5 bases and J dropped 5; count of bases not matched to a gene: 7. This chain's CDR3 is CASSYTSGGETQYF. The CDR3 DNA is TGCGCCAGCAGCTATACTAGCGGCGGGGAGACCCAGTACTTC.

This chain joins TRBV28 and TRBJ1-4; TRBD1 matches 8 bases. The germline V gene encodes CDR1 MDHEN and CDR2 SYDVKM. V lost 2 bases to trimming and J lost 2 bases; unmatched junction nucleotides: 4. The CDR3 covers 16 residues. CDR3 nucleotides: TGTGCCAGCAGTTTACGCAGGGGGCATACTAATGAAAAACTGTTTTTT. This sequence encodes CASSLRRGHTNEKLFF.

This chain connects TRBV29-1 to TRBJ2-1; 9 nucleotides match TRBD2. The CDR3 sequence is 13 residues long. Germline lookup yields CDR1 SQVTM and CDR2 ANQGSEA. CDR3 coding DNA: TGCAGTAACGCGGGGGGGCCCCACAATGAGCAGTTCTTC. This encodes CSNAGGPHNEQFF.

The V and J genes are TRBV18 and TRBJ1-2; no reliable D call. Trimming stripped 2 bases from V and 2 bases from J, with 9 bases between. The CDR3 has 14 residues. Germline lookup yields CDR1 KGHSH and CDR2 LQKENI. CDR3 protein: CASSPYGGNYGYTF. The CDR3 DNA reads as TGTGCCAGCTCACCATATGGAGGCAACTATGGCTACACCTTC.

This chain uses TRBV7-2 with TRBJ2-3, with 9 bases aligning to TRBD2. Germline loops: CDR1 SGHTA, CDR2 FQGNSA. This CDR3 is 13 amino acids long. Trimming cost V 5 bases and J 9 bases; bases outside gene matches: 6. CDR3 amino acids: CASSPRTSVTQYF. The CDR3 DNA reads TGTGCCAGCAGCCCCCGGACTAGCGTAACGCAGTATTTT.

The rearrangement joins TRBV7-9 to TRBJ2-7; TRBD1 aligns across 8 bases. Per the germline V gene, CDR1 is SEHNR and CDR2 is FQNEAQ (reference sequence). V lost 5 bases to trimming and J lost 4 bases; unmatched junction nucleotides: 16. The CDR3 runs to 17 residues. The CDR3 loop reads CASSQRIVGQGAYEQYF. For the CDR3, the DNA is TGTGCCAGCAGCCAACGGATCGTGGGGCAGGGGGCATACGAGCAGTACTTC.

The chain recombines TRBV4-3 with TRBJ2-6; 7 bases match TRBD1. Per germline, CDR1 LGHNA and CDR2 YSLEER. The junction had 13 bases not matched to a gene; V was cut back by 4 bases and J by 4 bases. The CDR3 contains 18 residues. The CDR3 nucleotides read TGCGCCAGCAGCCCCGGACAGGCTTCCTTAACGGGGGCCAACGTCCTGACTTTC. Translating gives CASSPGQASLTGANVLTF.

This sequence joins TRBV18 and TRBJ1-2; 8 nucleotides match TRBD1. This CDR3 comprises 13 residues. Germline V gives CDR1 KGHSH, CDR2 LQKENI. Trimming cost V 3 bases and J 8 bases; bases outside gene matches: 5. CDR3 sequence: CASSPDRGYGYTF. Here the CDR3 DNA reads TGTGCCAGCTCACCTGACAGGGGATACGGCTACACCTTC. Full variable domain (remainder filled in from reference TRBV18 and TRBJ1-2): NAGVMQNPRHLVRRRGQEARLRCSPMKGHSHVYWYRQLPEEGLKFMVYLQKENIIDESGMPKERFSAEFPKEGPSILRIQQVVRGDSAAYFCASSPDRGYGYTFGSGTRLTVV.

V usage is TRBV7-2 and J usage is TRBJ1-5, with D possibly matching TRBD1 (6 bases). The germline V gene encodes CDR1 SGHTA and CDR2 FQGNSA. Trimming cost V 3 bases and J 6 bases, with 15 bases left between them. The length of the CDR3 is 15 residues. DNA for the CDR3: TGTGCCAGCAGCTTTTGGTCAGGGGTGGGTCAGCCCCAGCATTTT. Its translation is CASSFWSGVGQPQHF.

This clone was seen just once. The chain joins TRBV7-2 to TRBJ1-1; perhaps TRBD1 as D (5 bases). The germline V gene has CDR1 SGHTA and CDR2 FQGNSA. V was pared by 2 bases and J by 1 base, with 8 bases between. The CDR3 has 14 amino acids. CDR3 region: CASSLSQGNTEAFF. The CDR3 coding sequence is TGTGCCAGCAGCTTAAGCCAGGGGAACACTGAAGCTTTCTTT. Variable domain in full (rest from reference TRBV7-2 and TRBJ1-1): GAGVSQSPSNKVTEKGKDVELRCDPISGHTALYWYRQSLGQGLEFLIYFQGNSAPDKSGLPSDRFSAERTGGSVSTLTIQRTQQEDSAVYLCASSLSQGNTEAFFGQGTRLTVV.

The chain uses TRBV30 and TRBJ2-5, with 12 bases that match TRBD2. V was pared by 5 bases and J by 1 base, with 2 bases of the junction left unmatched. CDR1 is GTSNPN and CDR2 is SVGIG in the germline V gene (reference sequence). The CDR3 spans 14 residues. CDR3 nucleotide sequence: TGTGCCTGGCGGACTAGCGGGGCCCAAGAGACCCAGTACTTC. This translates into CAWRTSGAQETQYF. Looking up the rest from reference TRBV30 and TRBJ2-5 gives the full variable domain: SQTIHQWPATLVQPVGSPLSLECTVEGTSNPNLYWYRQAAGRGLQLLFYSVGIGQISSEVPQNLSASRPQDRQFILSSKKLLLSDSGFYLCAWRTSGAQETQYFGPGTRLLVL.

This sequence joins TRBV5-1 and TRBJ2-4; 16 bases fit TRBD2. There are 19 residues in the CDR3. The ends lost 2 bases at V and 1 base at J; junction bases unmatched: 6. Germline CDR1 and CDR2: SGHRS and YFSETQ. The CDR3 sequence is CASSLGTSGRASAKNIQYF. Here the CDR3 DNA reads TGCGCCAGCAGCTTAGGGACTAGCGGGAGGGCCTCCGCCAAAAACATTCAGTACTTC.

V and J are TRBV28 and TRBJ2-1; D remains ambiguous. There are 12 residues in the CDR3. In germline, CDR1 is MDHEN, CDR2 SYDVKM. V was cut by 3 bases and J by 4 bases, with 4 bases left in between. CDR3 in DNA: TGTGCCAGCAGTTTCTATTACAATGAGCAGTTCTTC. It specifies CASSFYYNEQFF.

This sequence joins TRBV6-5 and TRBJ1-1, with 8 bases identical to TRBD1. V lost 5 bases and J lost 11; bases outside the gene matches: 13. CDR3 size: 14 residues. The V gene's germline CDR1 is MNHEY and CDR2 SVGAGI. CDR3 in amino acids: CASSPQPDRARAFF. CDR3 coding DNA: TGTGCCAGCAGTCCCCAACCGGACAGGGCGCGGGCTTTCTTT.

The rearrangement joins TRBV30 to TRBJ2-7; possible D gene TRBD1, 6 bases. Germline-derived CDR1 and CDR2 are GTSNPN and SVGIG (reference sequence). The CDR3 sequence is 12 residues long. Trimming removed 3 bases at V and 6 bases at J, with 12 bases between. CDR3 DNA sequence: TGTGCCTGGAGAGGCACCAGGGGCGAGCAGTACTTC. The encoded protein is CAWRGTRGEQYF.

The CDR3 DNA reads TGTGCCAGCAGCCCCAGAGGGCGCCAAGTCACAGATACGCAGTATTTT. It codes for CASSPRGRQVTDTQYF. The chain employs TRBV9 and TRBJ2-3, with D possibly TRBD2 on 5 matching bases. The CDR3 contains 16 residues. From germline, CDR1 is SGDLS and CDR2 YYNGEE. V lost 4 bases and J lost 2, with 17 bases in between.

This clone turned up a few times. J is TRBJ1-4 and V is TRBV6-6, with unresolved D. CDR1 and CDR2 from the germline V gene are MNHNY and SVGAGI (reference sequence). The V end was cut by 7 bases, the J end by 10 bases, with 13 bases between. This CDR3 has 12 amino acids. The CDR3 coding sequence is TGTGCCAGCATGGGCCAGGCTGGAAAACTGTTTTTT. Translation gives CASMGQAGKLFF.

The chain carries TRBV30 and TRBJ1-2; TRBD1 matches 7 bases. The germline gives CDR1 GTSNPN, CDR2 SVGIG (reference sequence). The CDR3 totals 18 residues. V shed 3 bases and J 3 bases; nucleotides not matched to a gene: 19. This chain's CDR3 is CAWSRGQANLRAYYGYTF. The CDR3 DNA reads TGTGCCTGGAGCCGAGGACAGGCGAATCTTAGAGCATACTATGGCTACACCTTC.

V is TRBV5-8 and J is TRBJ1-5; 7 nucleotides line up with TRBD1. Trimming took 0 bases from V and 7 from J; bases not matched to a gene: 1. CDR1 SGHTS and CDR2 YDEGEE come from the germline V gene. CDR3 length: 13 residues. CDR3 DNA sequence: TGTGCCAGCAGCTTGGGAGGGGGCCAGCCCCAGCATTTT. It encodes CASSLGGGQPQHF.

The rearrangement links TRBV28 to TRBJ1-1, with a possible D match to TRBD1 (5 bases). The CDR3 is made up of 16 amino acids. The V end lost 0 bases, the J end lost 10 bases, and 21 bases lay between the germline ends. Germline loops: CDR1 MDHEN, CDR2 SYDVKM. Written as DNA, the CDR3 is TGTGCCAGCAGTTTATGGGGGGGGTTCAACCGTATGATAGCTTTCTTT. Translating gives CASSLWGGFNRMIAFF.

The CDR3, as DNA: TGCGCCAGCAGCCAGGGTAGCCTGACCTACGAGCAGTACTTC. Translated: CASSQGSLTYEQYF. The rearrangement uses TRBV5-1 and TRBJ2-7, with a tentative D call TRBD1 (5 bases). This CDR3 comprises 14 residues. Trimming stripped 4 bases from V and 2 bases from J, with 13 bases between. Germline CDR1 is SGHRS and CDR2 is YFSETQ.

This chain links TRBV18 with TRBJ2-7, with 8 bases aligning to TRBD1. Per germline, CDR1 KGHSH and CDR2 LQKENI. V lost 4 bases, J lost 7 bases, and 9 bases stayed unmatched. The CDR3 contains 14 residues. This CDR3 reads CASSQGQGAWEQYF. The CDR3, as DNA: TGTGCCAGCTCACAAGGTCAGGGGGCCTGGGAGCAGTACTTC.

The chain combines TRBV2 with TRBJ2-1, with 8 bases lining up with TRBD2. The CDR3 has 12 residues. J was trimmed by 9 bases and V by 6 bases; bases with no gene match: 4. Germline CDR1 is SNHLY and CDR2 is FYNNEI. The CDR3 DNA reads TGTGCCAGCAGCGGACTAGCAGCTGAGCAGTTCTTC. It yields the protein CASSGLAAEQFF.

CDR3: CASSSGLAGAETQYF. The CDR3 DNA follows: TGCGCCAGCAGCTCCGGACTAGCGGGGGCAGAGACCCAGTACTTC. The genes are TRBV5-1 and TRBJ2-5, with 13 bases lining up with TRBD2. The trim removed 3 bases at V and 4 bases at J, leaving 3 bases unmatched. Per germline, CDR1 SGHRS and CDR2 YFSETQ. This CDR3 is built from 15 residues.